These T cell receptor beta chains were read from a single sample in a study of shared clonotypes between healthy human individuals. This table comes from immunoSEQ multiplex PCR, and its TCRdb copy is limited to in-frame clones, with some not included. The profile shows over 950,000 clones, roughly 80% of them singletons. Material: memory CD4+ T cells from PBMCs. These TCRs come from a man aged 18 to 30 in good health. Some clones in this sample may be carry-over from other donors' samples. The CDR3 runs from the conserved cysteine through the conserved F or W. A D gene is named only where the DNA matches it firmly. The listing skips clone size in some rows; elsewhere it reads once, few, many or a size class.

clone_size | d_call | j_call | v_call | cdr3_nt | cdr3_aa
- | TRBD1 | TRBJ2-5 | TRBV29-1 | TGCAGCGTAGTACCGGGACAGGGGAAAGAGACCCAGTACTTC | CSVVPGQGKETQYF
few | - | TRBJ2-7 | TRBV28 | TGTGCCAGCAGCCATCCCGTAGGGGCGGCCTACGAGCAGTACTTC | CASSHPVGAAYEQYF
- | - | TRBJ1-5 | TRBV5-6 | TGTGCCAGCAGCCAGGGTTCGAAGCAGCCCCAGCATTTT | CASSQGSKQPQHF
- | TRBD2 | TRBJ2-3 | TRBV6-5 | TGTGCCAGCAGAAAAGAACTAGCGTCAGATACGCAGTATTTT | CASRKELASDTQYF
- | - | TRBJ2-2 | TRBV5-8 | TGTGCCAGCAGCTTGTATGTGTCCGGGGAGCTGTTTTTT | CASSLYVSGELFF
- | - | TRBJ1-6 | TRBV5-6 | TGTGCCAGCAGCACCCGACAGGCTAATCAGTCACCCCTCCACTTT | CASSTRQANQSPLHF
few | - | TRBJ1-3 | TRBV12-5 | TGTGCTAGTGGGACGTCTGGAAACACCATATATTTT | CASGTSGNTIYF
many | TRBD1 | TRBJ2-5 | TRBV4-3 | TGCGCCAGCAGCCAAGGACAGGGTGAGACCCAGTACTTC | CASSQGQGETQYF
- | - | TRBJ1-2 | TRBV27 | TGTGCCAGCAGTTTATTGGTCGGGCATTCTAACTATGGCTACACCTTC | CASSLLVGHSNYGYTF
- | TRBD1 | TRBJ2-7 | TRBV5-1 | TGCGCCAGCAGCTTGCTAGCAGGGGGTCGCGCCTCGGGCGCCTACGAGCAGTACTTC | CASSLLAGGRASGAYEQYF
few | - | TRBJ1-1 | TRBV11-2 | TGTGCCAGCAGCCCGCGGGGGATCGAGGCTTTCTTT | CASSPRGIEAFF
few | - | TRBJ2-7 | TRBV7-2 | TGTGCCAGCAGCTTAAGGTATGGATACGAGCAGTACTTC | CASSLRYGYEQYF
once | TRBD2 | TRBJ2-1 | TRBV2 | TGTGCCAGCAGTGGCGGGAGCGGCTCCTACAATGAGCAGTTCTTC | CASSGGSGSYNEQFF
- | - | TRBJ1-2 | TRBV4-2 | TGTGCCAGCAGCCAAGCGGGGCAGGCCCTCTATGGCTACACCTTC | CASSQAGQALYGYTF
- | - | TRBJ2-7 | TRBV5-1 | TGCGCCAGCCGCGCGGCAGGAGGTGGATACGAGCAGTACTTC | CASRAAGGGYEQYF
- | - | TRBJ1-4 | TRBV5-1 | TGCGCCAGCAGCGCAGGAGTAGTTGCAACTAATGAAAAACTGTTTTTT | CASSAGVVATNEKLFF
- | - | TRBJ2-7 | TRBV28 | TGTGCCAGCAACCTAAGAGACTACGAGCAGTACTTC | CASNLRDYEQYF
- | - | TRBJ2-2 | TRBV7-2 | TGTGCCAGCAGCTTAGCGCCAAGGCGCGAGCTGTTTTTT | CASSLAPRRELFF
- | - | TRBJ2-1 | TRBV7-9 | TGTGCCAGCGGTGAGCGGAGCTCCTACAATGAGCAGTTCTTC | CASGERSSYNEQFF
- | - | TRBJ1-1 | TRBV7-6 | TGTGCCAGCAGCTTAGCCAGGAACACTGAAGCTTTCTTT | CASSLARNTEAFF
- | - | TRBJ1-4 | TRBV2 | TGTGCCAGCAGTGAGTGGGGGCGGGATGAAAAACTGTTTTTT | CASSEWGRDEKLFF
- | - | TRBJ2-5 | TRBV5-1 | TGCGCCAGCAGCTTAGCGCGGGGCGCGGCAGAGACCCAGTACTTC | CASSLARGAAETQYF
- | TRBD1 | TRBJ2-3 | TRBV5-1 | TGCGCCAGCACCATTTCCGGGACAGCCTTCACAGATACGCAGTATTTT | CASTISGTAFTDTQYF
- | - | TRBJ2-3 | TRBV6-4 | TGTGCCAGCAGTTCAGGGATCCTTGGGACAGATACGCAGTATTTT | CASSSGILGTDTQYF
- | - | TRBJ1-6 | TRBV15 | TGTGCCACCAGCAGGGATCTTATTTCACCCCTCCACTTT | CATSRDLISPLHF
- | - | TRBJ2-5 | TRBV9 | TGTGCCAGCAGCCCTACGGGTATCGAGCAAGAGACCCAGTACTTC | CASSPTGIEQETQYF
- | - | TRBJ1-4 | TRBV4-1 | TGCGCCAGCAGCCAAGGGAGAGGTAATGAAAAACTGTTTTTT | CASSQGRGNEKLFF
- | - | TRBJ2-7 | TRBV5-6 | TGTGCCAGCAACGGCGGGTTAAACTACGAGCAGTACTTC | CASNGGLNYEQYF
- | TRBD1 | TRBJ1-1 | TRBV7-6 | TGTGCCAGCAGCTTAGATTCGGGACAGGGCGTTACTGAAGCTTTCTTT | CASSLDSGQGVTEAFF
- | - | TRBJ1-4 | TRBV28 | TGTGCCAGCAGTTTAAGGGCCTCTTTGAGTGAAAAACTGTTTTTT | CASSLRASLSEKLFF
- | - | TRBJ2-7 | TRBV5-4 | TGTGCCAGCAGCCAGACCGGGACTCCCGAGCAGTACTTC | CASSQTGTPEQYF
once | TRBD2 | TRBJ2-3 | TRBV28 | TGTGCCAGCAGTAGACCTAGCGGGACAGGCACAGATACGCAGTATTTT | CASSRPSGTGTDTQYF
- | TRBD1 | TRBJ1-1 | TRBV6-1 | TGTGCCAGCAGTGGACCAACAGGGGGGGCGAACACTGAAGCTTTCTTT | CASSGPTGGANTEAFF
- | TRBD2 | TRBJ2-5 | TRBV5-1 | TGCGCCAGCAGCTTGTTCGCCTCCCGAGCGGGAGGGCGCGGAGAGACCCAGTACTTC | CASSLFASRAGGRGETQYF
- | TRBD2 | TRBJ2-5 | TRBV10-3 | TGTGCCAGTTCAGGGCTAGCGGGAGAATCTGGAGAGACCCAGTACTTC | CASSGLAGESGETQYF
- | - | TRBJ2-1 | TRBV4-3 | TGCGCCAGCAGCCCCCGTTTGATAGCGGCCAATGAGCAGTTCTTC | CASSPRLIAANEQFF
- | - | TRBJ2-4 | TRBV5-4 | TGTGCCAGCAGCTCCAGGGGTGACAAAAACATTCAGTACTTC | CASSSRGDKNIQYF
many | TRBD1 | TRBJ1-5 | TRBV2 | TGTGCCAGCAGACGTGCGCCGACAGGGAACAGCAATCAGCCCCAGCATTTT | CASRRAPTGNSNQPQHF
once | TRBD2 | TRBJ2-1 | TRBV5-5 | TGTGCCAGCAGTTCCGGACGTTTGACGCTTACTAGCGGTCACTACAATGAGCAGTTCTTC | CASSSGRLTLTSGHYNEQFF
- | - | TRBJ1-3 | TRBV4-1 | TGCGCCAGCAGCCAAGCGGCACTGGGCCAGGCGAATACGGGTTACACCATATATTTT | CASSQAALGQANTGYTIYF